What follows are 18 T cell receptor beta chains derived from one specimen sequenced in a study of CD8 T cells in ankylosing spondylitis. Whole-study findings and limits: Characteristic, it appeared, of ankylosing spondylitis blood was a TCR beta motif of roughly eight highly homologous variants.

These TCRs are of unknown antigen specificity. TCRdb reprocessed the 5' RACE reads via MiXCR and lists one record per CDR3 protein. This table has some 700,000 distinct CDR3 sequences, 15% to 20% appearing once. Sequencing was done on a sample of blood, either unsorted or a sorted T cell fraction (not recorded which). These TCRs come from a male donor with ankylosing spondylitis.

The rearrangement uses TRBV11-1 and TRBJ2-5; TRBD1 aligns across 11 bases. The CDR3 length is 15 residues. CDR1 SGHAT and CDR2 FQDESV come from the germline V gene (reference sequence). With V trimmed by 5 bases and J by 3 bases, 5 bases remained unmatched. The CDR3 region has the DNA TGTGCCAGCAGCCCTGGGACAGGGGGAAAAGAGACCCAGTACTTC. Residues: CASSPGTGGKETQYF.

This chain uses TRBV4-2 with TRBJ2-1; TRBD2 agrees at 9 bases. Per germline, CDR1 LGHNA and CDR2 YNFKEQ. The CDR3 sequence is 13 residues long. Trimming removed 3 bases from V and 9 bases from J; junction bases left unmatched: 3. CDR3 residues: CASSQVAGVEQFF. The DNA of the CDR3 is TGTGCCAGCAGCCAGGTAGCGGGGGTTGAGCAGTTCTTC.

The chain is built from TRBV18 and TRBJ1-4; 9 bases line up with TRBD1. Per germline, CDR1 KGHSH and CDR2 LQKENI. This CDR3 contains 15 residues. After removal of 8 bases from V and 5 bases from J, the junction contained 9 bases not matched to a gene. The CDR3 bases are TGTGCCAGCGCCTCCGGAGGGACAGGGAATGAAAAACTGTTTTTT. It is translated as CASASGGTGNEKLFF.

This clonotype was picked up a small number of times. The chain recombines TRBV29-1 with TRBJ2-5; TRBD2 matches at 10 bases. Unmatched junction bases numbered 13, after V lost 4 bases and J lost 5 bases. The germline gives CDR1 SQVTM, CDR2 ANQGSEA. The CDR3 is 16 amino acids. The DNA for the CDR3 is TGCAGCGTTGTAAAGGCTAGCGGGGGAGCGGGTGAGACCCAGTACTTC. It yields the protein CSVVKASGGAGETQYF.

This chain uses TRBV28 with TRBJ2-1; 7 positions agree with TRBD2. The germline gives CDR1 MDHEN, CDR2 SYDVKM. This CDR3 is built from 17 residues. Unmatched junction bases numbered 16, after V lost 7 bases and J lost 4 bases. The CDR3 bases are TGTGCCAGCACCCCGGGTGGGGCGTCTAGCGGATACAATGAGCAGTTCTTC. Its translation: CASTPGGASSGYNEQFF.

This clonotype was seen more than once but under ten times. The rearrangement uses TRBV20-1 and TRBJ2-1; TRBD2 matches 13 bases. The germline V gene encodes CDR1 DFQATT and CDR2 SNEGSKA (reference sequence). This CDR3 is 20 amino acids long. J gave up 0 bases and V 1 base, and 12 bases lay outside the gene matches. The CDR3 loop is CSARGRTSGSRISSYNEQFF. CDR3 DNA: TGCAGTGCTAGAGGTCGGACTAGCGGGAGTCGTATAAGCTCCTACAATGAGCAGTTCTTC.

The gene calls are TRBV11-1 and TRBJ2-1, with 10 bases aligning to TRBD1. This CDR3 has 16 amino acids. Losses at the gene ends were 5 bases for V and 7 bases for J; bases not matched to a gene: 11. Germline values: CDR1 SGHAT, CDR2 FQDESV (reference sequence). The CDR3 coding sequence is TGTGCCAGCAGCGCACAGGGACAGGGGATTTGGAATGAGCAGTTCTTC. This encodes CASSAQGQGIWNEQFF. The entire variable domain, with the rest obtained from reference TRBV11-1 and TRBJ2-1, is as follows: EAEVAQSPRYKITEKSQAVAFWCDPISGHATLYWYRQILGQGPELLVQFQDESVVDDSQLPKDRFSAERLKGVDSTLKIQPAELGDSAMYLCASSAQGQGIWNEQFFGPGTRLTVL.

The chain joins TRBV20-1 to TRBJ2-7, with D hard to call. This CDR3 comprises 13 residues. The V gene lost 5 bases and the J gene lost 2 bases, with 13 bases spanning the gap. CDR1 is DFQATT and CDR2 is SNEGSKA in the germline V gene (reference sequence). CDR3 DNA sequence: TGCAGTGCTCCTGCTAGGTCGACCTACGAGCAGTACTTC. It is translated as CSAPARSTYEQYF.

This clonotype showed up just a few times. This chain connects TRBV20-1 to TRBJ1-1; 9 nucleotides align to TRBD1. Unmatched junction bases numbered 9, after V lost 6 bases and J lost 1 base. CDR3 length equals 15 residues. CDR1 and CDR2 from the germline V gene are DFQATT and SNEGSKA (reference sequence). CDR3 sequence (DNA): TGCAGTGCAGATGACAGGGGGGTATCGAACACTGAAGCTTTCTTT. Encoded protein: CSADDRGVSNTEAFF.

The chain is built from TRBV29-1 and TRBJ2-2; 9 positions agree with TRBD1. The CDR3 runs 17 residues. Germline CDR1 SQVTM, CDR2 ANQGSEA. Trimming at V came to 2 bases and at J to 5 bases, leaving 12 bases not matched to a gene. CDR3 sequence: CSVEPLSSGTGTGELFF. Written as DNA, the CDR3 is TGCAGCGTTGAACCCCTATCCTCCGGGACAGGGACCGGGGAGCTGTTTTTT.

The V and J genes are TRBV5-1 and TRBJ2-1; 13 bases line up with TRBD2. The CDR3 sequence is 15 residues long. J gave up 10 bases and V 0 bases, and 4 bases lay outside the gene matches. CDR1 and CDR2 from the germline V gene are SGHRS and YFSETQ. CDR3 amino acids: CASSLGTSGSYEQFF. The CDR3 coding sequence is TGCGCCAGCAGCTTGGGGACTAGCGGGAGTTACGAGCAGTTCTTC.

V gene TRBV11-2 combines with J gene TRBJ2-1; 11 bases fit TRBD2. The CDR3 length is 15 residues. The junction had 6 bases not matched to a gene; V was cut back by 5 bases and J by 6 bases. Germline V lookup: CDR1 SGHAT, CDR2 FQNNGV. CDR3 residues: CASSPTSGGFNEQFF. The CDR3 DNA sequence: TGTGCCAGCAGCCCCACTAGCGGGGGTTTCAATGAGCAGTTCTTC.

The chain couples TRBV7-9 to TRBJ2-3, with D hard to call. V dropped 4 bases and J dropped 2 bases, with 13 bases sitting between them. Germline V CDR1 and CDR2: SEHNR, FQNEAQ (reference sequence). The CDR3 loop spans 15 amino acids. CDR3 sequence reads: CASSSAVQATDTQYF. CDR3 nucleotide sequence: TGTGCCAGCAGCTCAGCCGTTCAGGCCACAGATACGCAGTATTTT.

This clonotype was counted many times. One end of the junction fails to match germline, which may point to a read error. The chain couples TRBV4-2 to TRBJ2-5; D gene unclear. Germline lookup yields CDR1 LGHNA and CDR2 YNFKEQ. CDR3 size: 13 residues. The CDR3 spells CASSQDRVETQYF. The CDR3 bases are TGCGCCAGCAGCCAAGACCGGGTGGAGACCCAGTACTTC.

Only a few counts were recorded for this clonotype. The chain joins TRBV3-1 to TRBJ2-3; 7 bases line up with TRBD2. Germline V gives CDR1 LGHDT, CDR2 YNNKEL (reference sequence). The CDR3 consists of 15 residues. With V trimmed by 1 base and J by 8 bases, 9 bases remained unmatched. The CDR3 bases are TGTGCCAGCAGCCAAGTGGCTAGCGGTGGGGGTACGCAGTATTTT. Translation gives CASSQVASGGGTQYF.

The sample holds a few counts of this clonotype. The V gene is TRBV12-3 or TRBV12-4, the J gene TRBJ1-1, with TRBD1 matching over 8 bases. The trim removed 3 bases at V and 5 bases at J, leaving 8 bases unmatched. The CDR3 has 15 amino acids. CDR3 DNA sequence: TGTGCCAGCAGTTTCAAAGGGCAGGGGGCGACTGAAGCTTTCTTT. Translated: CASSFKGQGATEAFF.

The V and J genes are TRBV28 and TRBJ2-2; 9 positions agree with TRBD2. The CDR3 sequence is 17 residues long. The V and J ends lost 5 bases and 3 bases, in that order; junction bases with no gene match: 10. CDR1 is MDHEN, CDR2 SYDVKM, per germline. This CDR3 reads CASSPSVAGVYTGELFF. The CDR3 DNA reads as TGTGCCAGCAGTCCGTCTGTAGCGGGAGTCTACACCGGGGAGCTGTTTTTT. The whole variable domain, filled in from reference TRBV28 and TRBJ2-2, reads DVKVTQSSRYLVKRTGEKVFLECVQDMDHENMFWYRQDPGLGLRLIYFSYDVKMKEKGDIPEGYSVSREKKERFSLILESASTNQTSMYLCASSPSVAGVYTGELFFGEGSRLTVL.

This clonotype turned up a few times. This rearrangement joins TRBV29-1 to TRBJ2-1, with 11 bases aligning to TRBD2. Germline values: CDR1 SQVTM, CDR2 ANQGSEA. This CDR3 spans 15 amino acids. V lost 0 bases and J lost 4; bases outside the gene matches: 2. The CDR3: CSVEEGTSGYNEQFF. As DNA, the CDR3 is TGCAGCGTTGAAGAGGGGACTAGCGGTTACAATGAGCAGTTCTTC.